This entry describes one T cell receptor (beta chain). Trimming left V 4 bases short and J 5 bases short, with 15 bases between. The CDR3 is made up of 14 amino acids. Germline V CDR1 and CDR2: SGHDT, YYEEEE. This sample stems from a study of tumor-infiltrating lymphocytes in primary liver carcinoma. TCR beta cDNA was reverse-transcribed from about 550 ng of total RNA. The reaction used a constant-region primer and ProtoScript II reverse transcriptase. Library construction for TCR beta comprised three nested multiplex PCR rounds performed with slightly modified ARM-PCR. Primers for the first two PCR rounds were TRBV1-TRBV30 forward primers and a C-beta reverse primer (about 9 cycles per round). TCRdb analysed the multiplex PCR reads with MiXCR anew, one entry per CDR3 protein. The sample contains tens of thousands of distinct CDR3 sequences, over 75% of which appear only once. Each 20-30 mg portion of unsorted bulk tissue served as the source for co-extraction of RNA and DNA.

Input material: liver tumor tissue from sampling region 5. Noted subset: tumor region T5, tumor centre. This rearrangement joins TRBV5-6 to TRBJ2-5; possibly TRBD1 for D (6 bases). The clonotype was recovered from a man between 35 and 55 years old with primary liver carcinoma and hepatitis B virus infection. The CDR3 here is CASSSRCTGETQYF. The CDR3 bases are TGTGCCAGCAGCAGTCGATGTACAGGGGAGACCCAGTACTTC. The full variable domain, in which reference TRBV5-6 and TRBJ2-5 provide the parts outside the CDR3, is DAGVTQSPTHLIKTRGQQVTLRCSPKSGHDTVSWYQQALGQGPQFIFQYYEEEERQRGNFPDRFSGHQFPNYSSELNVNALLLGDSALYLCASSSRCTGETQYFGPGTRLLVL.